This T cell receptor beta chain came from a study of T cells in tuberculosis. The overall study: T cells were selected with CD1B tetramers loaded with glucose monomycolate. A South African cohort included IGRA-negative adolescents, latently infected IGRA-positive adolescents and adults with active tuberculosis. Broader study findings: A GMM-specific repertoire classifier reached 85% to 90% accuracy, AUROC 0.85 to 0.95. Active tuberculosis cases were adults; controls were adolescents.

Sample time point: new active TB diagnosis, blood taken before or within 7 days of starting treatment. This clone appeared a single time. Its antigen is as yet unknown. The data were produced by immunoSEQ multiplex PCR, yet TCRdb's version contains in-frame clones alone and is incomplete. The sample lists about 49,000 clones, nearly 95% occurring once. The sequencing used PBMCs, collected at tuberculosis diagnosis. The receptor comes from an adult with tuberculosis.

The CDR3 DNA is TGTGCCAGCAGCCAAGATAATAACAGGGCCGAGCAGTACTTC. The encoded protein is CASSQDNNRAEQYF. The rearrangement uses TRBV4-2 and TRBJ2-7; possible D gene TRBD1, 6 bases. The CDR3 consists of 14 residues. Germline values: CDR1 LGHNA, CDR2 YNFKEQ. V was clipped by 0 bases and J by 6 bases, with 12 bases between them.